This entry concerns a single TCR beta chain. No antigen is known for it. There are no base qualities to consult, and no much larger clone falls within one base. This sample was taken from a study of blood T cell repertoires in COVID-19 (dated by TCRdb to 2020 to 2022). Concerning the study at large: Collaborator samples came from the United States, Italy and Spain and covered acute and convalescent phases of COVID-19. The prospective study material was composed of cDNA or gDNA derived from T cells, B-cell-depleted T cells, or PBMCs. The dataset comprised deeply sampled blood TCRbeta repertoires from subjects exposed to, actively infected with, or recovered from COVID-19. A freely available public database, intended as a resource for researchers studying the immune response to SARS-CoV-2, is where the repertoires were released. Samples came from the ongoing ImmuneRACE study (first 160 participants) plus 1,254 subjects from 6 global collaborators. Nearly every sample came with metadata listing a de-identified subject ID, COVID-19 status, age in years and sex. HLA class I and class II types, where available, came from metadata supplied by the sample provider rather than from assay-based typing.

In the prospective study, participants were roughly 18 to 90 years old, resided in about two dozen geographic areas of the United States, and were enrolled through a virtual design. In the prospective study, cohorts were assigned on the basis of participant-reported clinical history obtained from a screening survey and a study questionnaire. Recovered participants in ImmuneRACE Cohort 3 were defined as having two consecutive negative NP/OP PCR tests, clearance from a healthcare professional, or resolution of symptoms. In the prospective study, whole blood, serum and a nasopharyngeal or oropharyngeal swab were collected from each participant by mobile phlebotomists. Prospective study participants could optionally give additional blood draws and questionnaires over an approximately 2-month period. Prospective study blood samples were shipped either frozen or at room temperature before DNA extraction.

TCRbeta CDR3 regions were amplified from genomic DNA using the immunoSEQ Assay, a bias-controlled multiplex PCR. The authors' pipeline ran thus. The number of nucleated cells in each sample was estimated from the amplification of reference gene primers within the assay. To quantify the absolute abundance of each unique TCRbeta CDR3 rearrangement, sequence reads were collapsed and filtered. Productive Simpson clonality was computed per sample as the square root of Simpson's diversity index over productive rearrangements. The table comes from immuneACCESS by way of TCRdb, which keeps in-frame sequences with V and J called. Part of the clones is missing from these tables; in studies checked, under half for an unresolved V gene and the rest for unknown reasons. V and J calls and clone size come straight from that table; D and trimming were deduced from the DNA. For this sample the table gives 150,000 or so clones, of which roughly 85% were detected only once. The top ten hold around 3.2% of the sample.

Here is what the overall study found, with its caveats: Clinical and demographic metadata were provided uncurated, with the amount varying by source and participant.

V loses 4 bases, J loses 4 bases, and the germline ends lie 14 bases apart. CDR1 and CDR2 are read off the germline V gene (reference sequence) as SGHNT and YYREEE. The CDR3 spans 15 residues, from the cysteine through the phenylalanine. The entry retains the CDR3 DNA only, 45 bases that are in frame from base 1. The rearranged segments are TRBV5-4 and TRBJ1-4; TRBD1 is a possible D gene, resting on 6 matching bases. The clonotype comes from a woman in her fifties or sixties who had recovered from COVID-19. Specimen: PBMCs or T cells enriched from blood (not recorded which). The nucleotide sequence reads TGTGCCAGCAGCCAAGCAACAGGGTATAATGAAAAACTGTTTTTT. Translation gives CASSQATGYNEKLFF.